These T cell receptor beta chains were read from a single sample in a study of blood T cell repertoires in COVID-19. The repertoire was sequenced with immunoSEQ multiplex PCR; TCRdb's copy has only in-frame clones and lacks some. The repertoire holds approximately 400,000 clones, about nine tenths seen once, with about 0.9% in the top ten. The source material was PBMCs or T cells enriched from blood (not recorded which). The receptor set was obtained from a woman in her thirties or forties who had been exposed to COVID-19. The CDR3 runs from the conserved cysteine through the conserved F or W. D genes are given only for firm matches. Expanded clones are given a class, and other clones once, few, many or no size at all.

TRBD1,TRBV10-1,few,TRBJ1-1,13,TGCGCCAGCAGTGGACAGGGTTGGACTGAAGCTTTCTTT,CASSGQGWTEAFF
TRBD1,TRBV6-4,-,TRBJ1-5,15,TGTGCCAGCCCGACGGACAGGGGGATCAATCAGCCCCAGCATTTT,CASPTDRGINQPQHF
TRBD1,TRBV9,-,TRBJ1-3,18,TGTGCCAGCAGCCCAAGAACCCCAGGGGGCCGCTCTGGAAACACCATATATTTT,CASSPRTPGGRSGNTIYF
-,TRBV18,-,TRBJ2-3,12,TGTGCCAGCTCACCCGTGTCAGATACGCAGTATTTT,CASSPVSDTQYF
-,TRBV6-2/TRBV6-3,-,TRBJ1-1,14,TGTGCCAGCAGACCTCCAACAGCGAACACTGAAGCTTTCTTT,CASRPPTANTEAFF
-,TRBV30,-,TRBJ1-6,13,TGTGCCTGGAGTGCAGGGGATAATTCACCCCTCCACTTT,CAWSAGDNSPLHF
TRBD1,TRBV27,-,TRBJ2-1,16,TGTGCCAGCAGTTTAGGCCCGGGACAGGGGGCGAATGAGCAGTTCTTC,CASSLGPGQGANEQFF
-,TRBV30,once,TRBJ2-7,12,TGTGCCTGGAGCCTCGGCGGCTACGAGCAGTACTTC,CAWSLGGYEQYF
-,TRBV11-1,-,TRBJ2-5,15,TGTGCCAGCAGCCTCTTCGTCTCCACAAGGGGGACCCAGTACTTC,CASSLFVSTRGTQYF
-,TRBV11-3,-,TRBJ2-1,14,TGTGCCAGCAGCCCACCGGGGACCTACAATGAGCAGTTCTTC,CASSPPGTYNEQFF
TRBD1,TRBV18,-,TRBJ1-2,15,TGTGCCAGCTCACCGAACAGGGGGCGCGACCGAGGCTACACCTTC,CASSPNRGRDRGYTF
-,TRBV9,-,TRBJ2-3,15,TGTGCCAGCAGCGTGTCGGAGGGTACGGCAGATACGCAGTATTTT,CASSVSEGTADTQYF
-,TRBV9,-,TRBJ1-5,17,TGTGCCAGCAGCCGAATGGGGGAGGGTGGCACTAATCAGCCCCAGCATTTT,CASSRMGEGGTNQPQHF
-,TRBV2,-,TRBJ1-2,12,TGTGCCAGCATCTTGGGGGGGGACGGCTACACCTTC,CASILGGDGYTF
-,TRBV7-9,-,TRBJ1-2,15,TGTGCCAGCAGCTTAGGGAAAACAGGGACGGATGGCTACACCTTC,CASSLGKTGTDGYTF
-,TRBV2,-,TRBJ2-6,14,TGTGCCAGCCGGTTTGGCTCTGGGGCCAACGTCCTGACTTTC,CASRFGSGANVLTF
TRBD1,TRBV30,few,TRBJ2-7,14,TGTGCCTGGAGTGTACTCGGGGACAGCTACGAGCAGTACTTC,CAWSVLGDSYEQYF
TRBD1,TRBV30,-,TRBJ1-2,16,TGTGCCTGGACGACGGGACAGGGGAGGCCTAACTATGGCTACACCTTC,CAWTTGQGRPNYGYTF
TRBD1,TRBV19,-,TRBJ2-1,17,TGTGCCAGTAGTATCAAACGATCCGGGACAGGGGTCAATGAGCAGTTCTTC,CASSIKRSGTGVNEQFF
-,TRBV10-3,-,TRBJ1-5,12,TGTGCCATCGGGGCAGGGGACCAGCCCCAGCATTTT,CAIGAGDQPQHF
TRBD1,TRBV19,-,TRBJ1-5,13,TGTGCCAGTATGGGGACAGGCTATCAGCCCCAGCATTTT,CASMGTGYQPQHF
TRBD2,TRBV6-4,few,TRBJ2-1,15,TGTGCCAGCGGACCGACTAGCGGGGGGTTGGATGAGCAGTTCTTC,CASGPTSGGLDEQFF
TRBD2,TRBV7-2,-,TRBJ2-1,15,TGTGCCAGCAGCTTAGTTGTTTGGGGGGGTGGTGAGCAGTTCTTC,CASSLVVWGGGEQFF
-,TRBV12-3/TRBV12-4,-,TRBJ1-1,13,TGTGCCAGCACCCTACCGGGAGGGACTGAAGCTTTCTTT,CASTLPGGTEAFF
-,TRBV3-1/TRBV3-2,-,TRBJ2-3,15,TGTGCCAGCAGCCAAGCACAGGGGGGGGGAAATACGCAGTATTTT,CASSQAQGGGNTQYF
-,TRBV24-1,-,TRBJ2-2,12,TGTGCCACCGCGGGGAACACCGGGGAGCTGTTTTTT,CATAGNTGELFF
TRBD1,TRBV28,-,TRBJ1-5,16,TGTGCCACCGCAACCCCCTACAGGGGGGGCAATCAGCCCCAGCATTTT,CATATPYRGGNQPQHF
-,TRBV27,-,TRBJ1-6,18,TGTGCCAGCAGTCTGTTAGCCGGGACGGGAGACTATAATTCACCCCTCCACTTT,CASSLLAGTGDYNSPLHF
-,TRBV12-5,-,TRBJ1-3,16,TGTGCTAGTGGTTCGAGGGACTCGAGCTCTGGAAACACCATATATTTT,CASGSRDSSSGNTIYF
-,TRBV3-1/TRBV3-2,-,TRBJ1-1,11,TGTGCCAGCAGCCCCGGCACTGAAGCTTTCTTT,CASSPGTEAFF
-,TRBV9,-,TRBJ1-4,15,TGTGCCAGCAGCTTACAGACGGGAGCTAATGAAAAACTGTTTTTT,CASSLQTGANEKLFF
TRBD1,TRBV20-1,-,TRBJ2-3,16,TGCAGTGCTAGTGATGGGGACAGGTTTTCCACAGATACGCAGTATTTT,CSASDGDRFSTDTQYF
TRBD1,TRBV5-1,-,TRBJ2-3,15,TGCGCCAGCAGCTCGACAGGGGATATCACAGATACGCAGTATTTT,CASSSTGDITDTQYF
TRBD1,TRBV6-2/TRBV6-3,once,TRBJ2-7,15,TGTGCCAGCAGTTACTCCTGGGACAGGTCGGACGAGCAGTACTTC,CASSYSWDRSDEQYF
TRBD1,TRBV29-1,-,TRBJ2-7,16,TGCAGCGTTGAAAGGCGGGGACAGGGGGCCGCCTACGAGCAGTACTTC,CSVERRGQGAAYEQYF
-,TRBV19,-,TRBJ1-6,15,TGTGCCAGTAGTATAGGCAGGGCGAATAATTCACCCCTCCACTTT,CASSIGRANNSPLHF
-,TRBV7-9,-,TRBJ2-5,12,TGTGCCAGCAGCTATACAGGGGAGACCCAGTACTTC,CASSYTGETQYF
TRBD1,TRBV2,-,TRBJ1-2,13,TGTGCCAGCAGGCTACAGGGGGCTGGTGGCTACACCTTC,CASRLQGAGGYTF
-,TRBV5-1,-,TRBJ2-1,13,TGCGCCAGCAGCTCGCCAGGCTCGAATGAGCAGTTCTTC,CASSSPGSNEQFF
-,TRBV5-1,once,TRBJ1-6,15,TGCGCCAGCAGCCCCCGACAGGCCCGTAATTCACCCCTCCACTTT,CASSPRQARNSPLHF
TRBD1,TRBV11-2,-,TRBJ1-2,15,TGTGCCAGCAGTGTAAGGACAGGGGGCGTCTATGGCTACACCTTC,CASSVRTGGVYGYTF
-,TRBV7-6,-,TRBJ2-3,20,TGTGCCAGCAGCTTAGTAGGGGGGGCCGCAGAGGGAGCCCGCACAGATACGCAGTATTTT,CASSLVGGAAEGARTDTQYF
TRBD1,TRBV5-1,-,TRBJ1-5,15,TGCGCCAGCAGCCTCACGGGACAGGAGAATCAGCCCCAGCATTTT,CASSLTGQENQPQHF
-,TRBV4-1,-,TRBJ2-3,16,TGCGCCAGCAGCCCCAAAACTGAAGCCATCACAGATACGCAGTATTTT,CASSPKTEAITDTQYF
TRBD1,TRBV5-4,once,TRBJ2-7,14,TGTGCCACCGCGGGAAGACAGGGGGACTACGAGCAGTACTTC,CATAGRQGDYEQYF
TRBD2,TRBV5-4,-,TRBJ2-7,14,TGTGCCACCTCAAGCGGGGGGAACTCCTACGAGCAGTACTTC,CATSSGGNSYEQYF
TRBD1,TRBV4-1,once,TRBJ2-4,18,TGCGCCAGCAGCCGGGAGGGACAGGGGGCGCTCGGGGAAAACATTCAGTACTTC,CASSREGQGALGENIQYF
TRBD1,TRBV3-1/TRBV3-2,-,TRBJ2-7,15,TGTGCCAGCAGCCGAACGGGACAGGGGGGGTACGAGCAGTACTTC,CASSRTGQGGYEQYF
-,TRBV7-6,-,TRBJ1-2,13,TGTGCCAGCAGCCACGGGGAGCTGGGTGGCTACACCTTC,CASSHGELGGYTF
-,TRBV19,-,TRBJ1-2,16,TGTGCCAGTAGTAGTGGGGCAGCTGTTTTTAACTATGGCTACACCTTC,CASSSGAAVFNYGYTF
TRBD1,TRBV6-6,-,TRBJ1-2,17,TGTGCCAGCAGTCGTTATGGCGGGGGACAGGGGGCTAATGGCTACACCTTC,CASSRYGGGQGANGYTF
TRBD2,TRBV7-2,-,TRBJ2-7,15,TGTGCCAGCAGCTTAATGGGAGCGGGGAGCTACGAGCAGTACTTC,CASSLMGAGSYEQYF
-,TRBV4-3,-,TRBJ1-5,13,TGCGCCAGCAGCCAGGCAGAATCTCAGCCCCAGCATTTT,CASSQAESQPQHF
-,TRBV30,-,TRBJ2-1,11,TGTGCCTGGAGTGAGAGGAATGAGCAGTTCTTC,CAWSERNEQFF
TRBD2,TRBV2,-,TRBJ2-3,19,TGTGCCACCAGGAGAGGGCTAGCGGGGGGACCCACCCTCACAGATACGCAGTATTTT,CATRRGLAGGPTLTDTQYF
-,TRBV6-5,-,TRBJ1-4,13,TGTGCCAGCATCTATAATTTAGATGAAAAACTGTTTTTT,CASIYNLDEKLFF
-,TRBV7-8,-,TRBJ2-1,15,TGTGCCAGCAGCGTGACGGGGGTTCTAAAAAATGAGCAGTTCTTC,CASSVTGVLKNEQFF